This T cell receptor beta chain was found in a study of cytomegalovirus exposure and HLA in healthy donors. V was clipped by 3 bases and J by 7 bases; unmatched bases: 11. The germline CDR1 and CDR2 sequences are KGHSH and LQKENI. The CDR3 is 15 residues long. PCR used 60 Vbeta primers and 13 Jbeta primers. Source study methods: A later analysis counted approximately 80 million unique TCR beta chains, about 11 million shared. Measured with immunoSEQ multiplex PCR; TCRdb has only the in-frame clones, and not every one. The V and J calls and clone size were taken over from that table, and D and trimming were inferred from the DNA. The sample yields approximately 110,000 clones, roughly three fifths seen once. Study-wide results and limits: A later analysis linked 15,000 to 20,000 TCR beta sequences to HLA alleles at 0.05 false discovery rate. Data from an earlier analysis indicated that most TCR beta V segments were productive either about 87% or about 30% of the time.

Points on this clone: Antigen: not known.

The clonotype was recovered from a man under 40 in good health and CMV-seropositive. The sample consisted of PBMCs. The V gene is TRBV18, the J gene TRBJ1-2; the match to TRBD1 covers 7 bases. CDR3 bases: TGTGCCAGCTCACCTACAGGGGCCCCCTCAGCTGGCTACACCTTC. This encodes CASSPTGAPSAGYTF.